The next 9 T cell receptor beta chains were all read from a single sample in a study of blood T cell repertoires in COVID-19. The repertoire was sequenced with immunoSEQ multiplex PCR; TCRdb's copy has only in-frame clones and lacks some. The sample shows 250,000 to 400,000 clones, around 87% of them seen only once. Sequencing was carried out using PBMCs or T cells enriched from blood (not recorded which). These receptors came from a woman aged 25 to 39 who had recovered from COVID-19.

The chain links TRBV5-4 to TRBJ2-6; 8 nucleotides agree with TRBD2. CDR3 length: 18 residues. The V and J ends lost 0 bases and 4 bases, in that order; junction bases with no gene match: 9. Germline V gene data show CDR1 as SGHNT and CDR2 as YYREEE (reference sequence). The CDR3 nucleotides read TGTGCCAGCAGCTTGGGGACTAGCTCCCGGGCCGGGGCCAACGTCCTGACTTTC. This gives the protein CASSLGTSSRAGANVLTF.

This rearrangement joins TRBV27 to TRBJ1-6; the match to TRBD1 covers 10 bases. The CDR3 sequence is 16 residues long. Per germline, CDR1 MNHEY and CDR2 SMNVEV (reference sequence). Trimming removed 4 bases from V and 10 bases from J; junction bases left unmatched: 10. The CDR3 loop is CASSSLLRGQGSPLHF. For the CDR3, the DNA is TGTGCCAGCAGTTCCCTCTTGAGGGGACAGGGGTCACCCCTCCACTTT.

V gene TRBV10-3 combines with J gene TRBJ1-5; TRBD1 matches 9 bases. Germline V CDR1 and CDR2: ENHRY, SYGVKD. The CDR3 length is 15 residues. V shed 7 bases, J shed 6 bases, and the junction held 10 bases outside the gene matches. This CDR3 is CAIKKDRGSSQPQHF. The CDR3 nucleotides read TGTGCCATCAAAAAGGACAGGGGTTCTTCTCAGCCCCAGCATTTT.

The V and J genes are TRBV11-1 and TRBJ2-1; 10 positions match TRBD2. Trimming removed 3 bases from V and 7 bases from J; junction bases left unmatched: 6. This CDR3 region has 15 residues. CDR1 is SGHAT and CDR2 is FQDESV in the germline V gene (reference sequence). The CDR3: CASSFTSGAPNEQFF. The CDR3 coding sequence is TGTGCCAGCAGCTTTACTAGCGGGGCCCCTAATGAGCAGTTCTTC.

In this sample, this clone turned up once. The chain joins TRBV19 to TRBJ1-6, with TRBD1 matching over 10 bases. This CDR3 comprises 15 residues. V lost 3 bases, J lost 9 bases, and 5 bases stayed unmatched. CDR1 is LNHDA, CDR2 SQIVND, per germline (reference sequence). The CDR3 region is CASSIVGTGVSPLHF. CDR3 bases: TGTGCCAGTAGTATCGTCGGGACAGGGGTTTCACCCCTCCACTTT.

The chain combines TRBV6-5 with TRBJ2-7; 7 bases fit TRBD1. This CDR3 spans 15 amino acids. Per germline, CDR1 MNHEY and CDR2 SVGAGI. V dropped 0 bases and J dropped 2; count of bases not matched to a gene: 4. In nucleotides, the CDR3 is TGTGCCAGCAGTTACTCCGGGACAGTACCCTACGAGCAGTACTTC. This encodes CASSYSGTVPYEQYF.

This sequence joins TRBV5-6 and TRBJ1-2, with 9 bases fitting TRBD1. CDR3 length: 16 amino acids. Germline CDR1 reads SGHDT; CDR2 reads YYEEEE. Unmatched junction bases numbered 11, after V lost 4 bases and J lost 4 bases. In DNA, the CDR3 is TGTGCCAGCAGCCCGGACAGGGGACCCCGGGGCTATGGCTACACCTTC. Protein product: CASSPDRGPRGYGYTF.

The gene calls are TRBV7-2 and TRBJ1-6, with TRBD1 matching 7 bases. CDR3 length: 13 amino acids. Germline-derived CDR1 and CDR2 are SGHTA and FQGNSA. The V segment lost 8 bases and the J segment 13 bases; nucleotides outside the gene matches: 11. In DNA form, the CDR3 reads TGTGCCAGCTCCCGACAGGGAGGATTCCCCCTCCACTTT. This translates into CASSRQGGFPLHF.

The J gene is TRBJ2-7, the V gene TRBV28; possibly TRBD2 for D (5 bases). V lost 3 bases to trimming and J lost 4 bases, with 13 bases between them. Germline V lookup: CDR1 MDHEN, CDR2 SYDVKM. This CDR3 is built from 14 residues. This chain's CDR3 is CASSLGVVTYEQYF. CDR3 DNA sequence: TGTGCCAGCAGTTTGGGAGTAGTAACTTACGAGCAGTACTTC.